This T cell receptor (beta chain) came from a study of siplizumab effects on memory and regulatory T cells. Study-wide points: Memory T cells appeared less diverse than naive cells, which seemed to contribute substantially to alloresponse. Only a minor fraction of alloreactive clones mapped to unstimulated subsets. Alloreactive sequences tracing back to unstimulated CD4+ memory cells were significantly reduced by siplizumab.

In the case of this clone: As yet, its antigen is unknown.

The germline V gene encodes CDR1 LNHNV and CDR2 YYDKDF (reference sequence). V shed 3 bases, J shed 7 bases, and the junction held 9 bases outside the gene matches. CDR3 length equals 15 residues. The data were produced by immunoSEQ multiplex PCR, yet TCRdb's version contains in-frame clones alone and is incomplete. The sample consists of tens of thousands of clones, approximately 88% of them appearing once. The chain couples TRBV15 to TRBJ2-1, with 7 bases identical to TRBD2. The receptor comes from a human donor in good health. Material for sequencing was Tregs sorted from blood. The CDR3, as DNA: TGTGCCACCAGCAGGCCCGGGGGAGGGAGGAATGAGCAGTTCTTC. Its protein product is CATSRPGGGRNEQFF.